This T cell receptor beta chain appears in the sequencing data of a study of shared clonotypes between healthy human individuals. In the study overall: Donors, aged 18 to 49, were a couple of women and three men. Points from the study as a whole: Sequencing of the sorted subsets was shown by rarefaction to be incomplete despite large depth.

Worth noting for this clone: The target antigen is unknown.

A split of CD4+ cells into CD45RA+ naive and CD45RA-negative memory subsets was performed. Genomic DNA belonging to each subset was distributed in equal measure over several immunoSEQ plates. Clones were sequenced by immunoSEQ multiplex PCR, and TCRdb holds only the in-frame ones, with some missing. This table holds roughly 2.6 million clones, approximately 90% found once. Input material: naive CD4+ T cells sorted from blood. Subset of the sample: CD45RA+ positively selected. The receptor's source is a man between 18 and 29 years old in good health.

The CDR3 region has the DNA TGCGCCAGCAGCTCCCCGAACAGGGGCAATGAGCAGTTCTTC. Translated: CASSSPNRGNEQFF. This chain uses TRBV5-1 with TRBJ2-1, with 7 bases fitting TRBD1. Looked up from germline, CDR1 is SGHRS and CDR2 is YFSETQ. This CDR3 comprises 14 residues. V was pared by 3 bases and J by 6 bases, with 6 bases of the junction left unmatched.